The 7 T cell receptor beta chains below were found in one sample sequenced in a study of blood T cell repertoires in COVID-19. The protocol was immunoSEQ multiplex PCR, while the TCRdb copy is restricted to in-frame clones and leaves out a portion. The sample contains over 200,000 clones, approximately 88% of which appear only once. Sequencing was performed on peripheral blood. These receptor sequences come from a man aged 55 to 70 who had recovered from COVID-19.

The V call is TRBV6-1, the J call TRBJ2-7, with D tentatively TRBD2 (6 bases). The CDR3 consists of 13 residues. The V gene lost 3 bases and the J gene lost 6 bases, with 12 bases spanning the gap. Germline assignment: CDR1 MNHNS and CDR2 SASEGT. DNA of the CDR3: TGTGCCAGCAGTGAGGCGCCTAGCGTCGAGCAGTACTTC. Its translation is CASSEAPSVEQYF.

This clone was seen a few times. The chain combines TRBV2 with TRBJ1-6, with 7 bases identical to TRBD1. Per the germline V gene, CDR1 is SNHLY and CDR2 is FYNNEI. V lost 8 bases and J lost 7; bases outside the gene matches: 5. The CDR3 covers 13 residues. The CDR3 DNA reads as TGTGCCAGCGAAGAAGGGGGCAATTCACCCCTCCACTTT. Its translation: CASEEGGNSPLHF.

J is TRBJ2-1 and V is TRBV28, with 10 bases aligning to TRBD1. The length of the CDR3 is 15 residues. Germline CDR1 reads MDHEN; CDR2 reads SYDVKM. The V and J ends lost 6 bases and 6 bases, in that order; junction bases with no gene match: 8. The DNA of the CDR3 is TGTGCCAGCAGCTCGTGGGGACAGGGGTTCAATGAGCAGTTCTTC. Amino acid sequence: CASSSWGQGFNEQFF.

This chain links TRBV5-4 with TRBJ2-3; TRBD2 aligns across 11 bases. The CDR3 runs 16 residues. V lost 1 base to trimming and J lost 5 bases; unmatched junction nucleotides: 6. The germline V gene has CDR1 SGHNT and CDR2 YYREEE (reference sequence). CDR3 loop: CASSLMTSGTVDTQYF. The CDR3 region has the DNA TGTGCCAGCAGCTTGATGACTAGCGGGACAGTAGATACGCAGTATTTT. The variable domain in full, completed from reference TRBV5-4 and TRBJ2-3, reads ETGVTQSPTHLIKTRGQQVTLRCSSQSGHNTVSWYQQALGQGPQFIFQYYREEENGRGNFPPRFSGLQFPNYSSELNVNALELDDSALYLCASSLMTSGTVDTQYFGPGTRLTVL.

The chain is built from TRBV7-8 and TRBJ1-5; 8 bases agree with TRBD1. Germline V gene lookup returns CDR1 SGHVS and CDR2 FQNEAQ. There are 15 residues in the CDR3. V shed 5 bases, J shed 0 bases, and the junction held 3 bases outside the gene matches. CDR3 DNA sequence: TGTGCCAGCAGCCGGGGACAGGTTAGCAATCAGCCCCAGCATTTT. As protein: CASSRGQVSNQPQHF.

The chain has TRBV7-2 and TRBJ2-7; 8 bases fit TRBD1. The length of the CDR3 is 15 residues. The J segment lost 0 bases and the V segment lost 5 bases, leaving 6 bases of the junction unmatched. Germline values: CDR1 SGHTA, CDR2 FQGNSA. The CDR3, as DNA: TGTGCCAGCAGCCTGGACAGGGCGGGCTCCTACGAGCAGTACTTC. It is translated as CASSLDRAGSYEQYF.

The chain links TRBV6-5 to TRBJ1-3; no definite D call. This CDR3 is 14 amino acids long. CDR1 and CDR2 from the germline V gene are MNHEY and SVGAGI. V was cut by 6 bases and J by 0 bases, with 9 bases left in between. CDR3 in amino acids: CASRWASSGNTIYF. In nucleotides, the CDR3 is TGTGCCAGCAGATGGGCCAGCTCTGGAAACACCATATATTTT.